The TCR beta chain under discussion was sequenced for a study of CXCR3-negative and CXCR3-positive naive CD8 T cells. Study-wide points: CXCR3-negative naive cells had less hydrophobic TRB CDR3s than did CXCR3-positive naive cells.

CD45RO-CCR7+CD27+CD95- expression identified naive CD8+ T cells. TRB cDNA was prepared as libraries by UMI-labeled 5' RACE. TCRdb re-called the 5' RACE reads; every CDR3 protein appears as one record, without DNA. This sample carries tens of thousands of distinct CDR3 sequences, with approximately 1.4% going to the ten biggest clones. On this clonotype: Antigen unknown.

The germline gives CDR1 WNHNN, CDR2 SYGVQD (reference sequence). The CDR3 is 18 amino acids. This clonotype was sampled from a human donor in good health. Some clones in this sample may be carry-over from other donors' samples. V gene TRBV10-1 combines with J gene TRBJ2-2; TCRdb designates TRBD2, a call that cannot be tested without DNA. Sample: naive CXCR3- CD8+ T cells from blood. Subset noted: CD45RO-CCR7+CD27+CD95- naive CD8+ T cells lacking CXCR3 (TNR3-). Here the CDR3 reads CASSDGTSGRLDTGELFF.